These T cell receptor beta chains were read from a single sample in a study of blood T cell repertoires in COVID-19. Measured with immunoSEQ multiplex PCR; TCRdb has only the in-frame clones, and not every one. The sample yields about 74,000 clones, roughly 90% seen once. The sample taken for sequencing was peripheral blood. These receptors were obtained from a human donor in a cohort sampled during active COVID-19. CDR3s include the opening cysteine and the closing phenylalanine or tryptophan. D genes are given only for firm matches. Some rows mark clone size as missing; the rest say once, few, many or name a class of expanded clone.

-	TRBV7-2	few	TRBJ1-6	TGTGCCAGCAGCCCTGAAGGGGCGCGGAATTCACCCCTCCACTTT	CASSPEGARNSPLHF
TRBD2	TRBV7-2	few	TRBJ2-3	TGTGCCAGCAGCTTAGGGGGGACTAGCACGTATACGCAGTATTTT	CASSLGGTSTYTQYF
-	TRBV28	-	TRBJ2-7	TGTGCCAGCAGTGAACCCCAGGGGAACGAGCAGTACTTC	CASSEPQGNEQYF
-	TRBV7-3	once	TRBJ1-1	TGTGCCAGCAGAAACGGAGGGACTGAAGCTTTCTTT	CASRNGGTEAFF
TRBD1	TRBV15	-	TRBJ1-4	TGTGCCACCAGCAGAGCAACAGGGGGCGGGGAAAAACTGTTTTTT	CATSRATGGGEKLFF
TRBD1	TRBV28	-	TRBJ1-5	TGTGCCAGCAGTTCTCGGACAGGGGGCTTAGTTCAGCCCCAGCATTTT	CASSSRTGGLVQPQHF
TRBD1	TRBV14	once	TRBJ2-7	TGTGCCAGCAGCCGACGGGACAGGAGCTCCTACGAGCAGTACTTC	CASSRRDRSSYEQYF
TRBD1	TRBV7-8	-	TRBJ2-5	TGTGCCAGCAGCCTCATGAGACAGGGAGAGGGGGAGACCCAGTACTTC	CASSLMRQGEGETQYF
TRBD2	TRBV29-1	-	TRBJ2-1	TGCAGCGTCCGCGGACTAGCGGGAGGGCGAAATGAGCAGTTCTTC	CSVRGLAGGRNEQFF
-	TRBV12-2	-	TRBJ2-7	TGTGCAAGTCGCTTAGATCGTGACAGGGGGTCCTTCGAGCAGTACTTC	CASRLDRDRGSFEQYF
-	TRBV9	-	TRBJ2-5	TGTGCCAGCAGCCCTGACAGCCACCAAGAGACCCAGTACTTC	CASSPDSHQETQYF
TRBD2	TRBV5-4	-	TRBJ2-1	TGTGCCAGCAGCTCGGGGGGGACTAGCGGGAATGGAGAGCAGTTCTTC	CASSSGGTSGNGEQFF
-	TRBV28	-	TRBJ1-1	TGTGCCAGCAGTGAAACCCCCGGGAACACTGAAGCTTTCTTT	CASSETPGNTEAFF
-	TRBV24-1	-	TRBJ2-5	TGTGCCACCAGTGATTTGACAGGAGCGGAGACCCAGTACTTC	CATSDLTGAETQYF
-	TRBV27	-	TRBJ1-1	TGTGCCAGCAGTATCAACCGGGGGATGAACACTGAAGCTTTCTTT	CASSINRGMNTEAFF
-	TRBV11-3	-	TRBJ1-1	TGTGCCAGCAGCTTGCATTACAGGTCTGAAGCTTTCTTT	CASSLHYRSEAFF
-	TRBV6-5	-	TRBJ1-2	TGTGCCAGCAGTTCCAGGGATGGCTACACCTTC	CASSSRDGYTF
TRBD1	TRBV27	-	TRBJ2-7	TGTGCCAGCAGCTCGGGACAGCACCGGGCCTGGCGCGAGCAGTACTTC	CASSSGQHRAWREQYF
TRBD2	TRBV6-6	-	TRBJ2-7	TGTGCCAGCAGTTACTCGAAGGCTAGCGGTGCCTACGAGCAGTACTTC	CASSYSKASGAYEQYF
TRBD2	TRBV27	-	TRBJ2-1	TGTGCCAGCAGTACTCCAGCGGGGAGCTACAATGAGCAGTTCTTC	CASSTPAGSYNEQFF
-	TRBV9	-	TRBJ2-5	TGTGCCAGCAGCGTAGCTTTGAGGGAGCCCCAAGAGACCCAGTACTTC	CASSVALREPQETQYF
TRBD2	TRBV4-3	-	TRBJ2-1	TGCGCCAGCAGCCAAGACAGACTAGCGGGAGGGGATGAGCAGTTCTTC	CASSQDRLAGGDEQFF
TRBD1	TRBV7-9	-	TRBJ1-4	TGTGCCAGCAGCTCCGGGACAGGGGGAACTAATGAAAAACTGTTTTTT	CASSSGTGGTNEKLFF
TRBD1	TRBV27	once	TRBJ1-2	TGTGCCAGCAGTTCCTCGAGGGACAGGGGACATGGCTACACCTTC	CASSSSRDRGHGYTF
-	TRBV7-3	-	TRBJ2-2	TGTGCCAGCAGCCCTGAGTCCGCGGGGGAGCTGTTTTTT	CASSPESAGELFF
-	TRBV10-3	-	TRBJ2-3	TGTGCCATCAGTGACGCTGAGACAGATACGCAGTATTTT	CAISDAETDTQYF
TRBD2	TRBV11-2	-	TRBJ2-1	TGTGCCAGCAGCGAGGGACTAGCGGTTTACTACAATGAGCAGTTCTTC	CASSEGLAVYYNEQFF
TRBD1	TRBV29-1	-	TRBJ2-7	TGCAGCGTAGGGACAGGTCGCTCCTACGAGCAGTACTTC	CSVGTGRSYEQYF
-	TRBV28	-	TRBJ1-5	TGTGCCAGCAGTTTTCTTATTAGCAATCAGCCCCAGCATTTT	CASSFLISNQPQHF
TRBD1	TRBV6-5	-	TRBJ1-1	TGTGCCAGCAGTTACTCGACGACAGGGGGCACTGAAGCTTTCTTT	CASSYSTTGGTEAFF
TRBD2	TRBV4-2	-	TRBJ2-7	TGTGCCAGCAGCCAGGGGGTCGGGACTAGCTACGAGCAGTACTTC	CASSQGVGTSYEQYF
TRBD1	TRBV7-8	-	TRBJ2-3	TGTGCCAGCAGCCACAGGGGCGGCAGGGAGGATACGCAGTATTTT	CASSHRGGREDTQYF
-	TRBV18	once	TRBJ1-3	TGTGCCAGCTCACCGGCAGGGTTAAGCTCTGGAAACATCATATATTTT	CASSPAGLSSGNIIYF
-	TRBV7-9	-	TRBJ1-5	TGTGCCAGCAGCTTGCGGCTTAATCAGCCCCAGCATTTT	CASSLRLNQPQHF
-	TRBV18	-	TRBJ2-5	TGTGCCAGCTCACCTGAGACAGACGAGGAGACCCAGTACTTC	CASSPETDEETQYF
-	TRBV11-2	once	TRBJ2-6	TGTGCCAGCAGCTTAGGCCGTGAGGGGGCCAACGTCCTGACTTTC	CASSLGREGANVLTF
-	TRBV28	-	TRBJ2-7	TGTGCCAGCGGTAGGAACCGGGACTGGGCCTACGAGCAGTACTTC	CASGRNRDWAYEQYF
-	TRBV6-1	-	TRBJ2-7	TGTGCCAGCAGTGAAACACAGGAAAACGAGCAGTACTTC	CASSETQENEQYF
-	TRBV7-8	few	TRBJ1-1	TGTGCCAGCAGCGACCGCAGGGTGAACACTGAAGCTTTCTTT	CASSDRRVNTEAFF
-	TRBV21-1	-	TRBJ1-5	TGTGCCAGAGGACAGGGTGGACAGCCCCAGCATTTT	CARGQGGQPQHF
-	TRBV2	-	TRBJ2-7	TGTGCCAGCAGTGTTAGACTTGGATCCTACGAGCAGTACTTC	CASSVRLGSYEQYF
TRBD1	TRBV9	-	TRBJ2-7	TGTGCCAGCAGCGTAGGGACAGGGCTTCACGAGCAGTACTTC	CASSVGTGLHEQYF
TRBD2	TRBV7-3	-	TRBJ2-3	TGTGCCAGCAGCTTACGGGCGGGGGTGGTCTCAGATACGCAGTATTTT	CASSLRAGVVSDTQYF
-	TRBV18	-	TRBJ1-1	TGTGCCAGCTCACCAGGGGCCGGGGAAGCTTTCTTT	CASSPGAGEAFF
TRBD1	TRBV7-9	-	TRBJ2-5	TGTGCCAGCAGCTTAGACAGGGGGTGGCAAGAGACCCAGTACTTC	CASSLDRGWQETQYF
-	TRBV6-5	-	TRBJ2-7	TGTGCCAGCAGTTACCGCAGAGTAGCTGCTATGTACGAGCAGTACTTC	CASSYRRVAAMYEQYF
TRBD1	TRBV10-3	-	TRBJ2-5	TGTGCCATCAGTGAAGGGACAGGGTCGGGAGAGACCCAGTACTTC	CAISEGTGSGETQYF
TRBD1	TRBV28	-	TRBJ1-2	TGTGCCAGCAGTTTATCGGGACAGGGAATCTATGGCTACACCTTC	CASSLSGQGIYGYTF
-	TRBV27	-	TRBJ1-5	TGTGCCAGCAGTTTAAACAGGGGCAATCAGCCCCAGCATTTT	CASSLNRGNQPQHF
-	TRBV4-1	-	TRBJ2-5	TGCGCCAGCAGCCCCCGACTTACAGAGACCCAGTACTTC	CASSPRLTETQYF
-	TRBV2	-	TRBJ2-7	TGTGCCAGCAACGAGGGTCTCGAGCAGTACTTC	CASNEGLEQYF
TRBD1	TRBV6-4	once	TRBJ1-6	TGTGCCACCGAAGACAGGGGCAATTCACCCCTCCACTTT	CATEDRGNSPLHF
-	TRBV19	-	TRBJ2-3	TGTGCCAGTAGTATTCGAAGCGGGACAAGCACAGATACGCAGTATTTT	CASSIRSGTSTDTQYF
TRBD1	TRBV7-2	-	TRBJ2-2	TGTGCCAGCAGCCCCAGGGGGCTAGGCACCGGGGAGCTGTTTTTT	CASSPRGLGTGELFF
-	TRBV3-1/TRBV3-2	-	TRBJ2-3	TGTGCCAGCAGCCAAGTACCGGGGTCAGATACGCAGTATTTT	CASSQVPGSDTQYF